Following are 21 T cell receptor beta chains from one sample sequenced in a study of shared clonotypes between healthy human individuals (dated by TCRdb to the early 2020s). The library was obtained by the immunoSEQ multiplex PCR assay. TCRdb took this table from immuneACCESS and kept in-frame rearrangements with V and J called. Such tables lack part of the clones; where checked against another copy, unresolved V genes explain under half of the gap, and the rest is unexplained. In this sample the table shows more than 400,000 clones, 70% to 80% of which occur a single time. The ten largest make up around 13% of the sample. The sequenced material came from PBMCs. These receptors all stem from a middle-aged woman in good health. Some clones in this sample may be carry-over from other donors' samples.

This clone was recorded once. The CDR3 DNA is TGTGCCAGCAGCTTAACGAGCCTAGCGGGAGCAGATACGCAGTATTTT. The encoded protein is CASSLTSLAGADTQYF. V is TRBV7-3 and J is TRBJ2-3; 10 bases fit TRBD2. V lost 0 bases to trimming and J lost 4 bases; unmatched junction nucleotides: 4. CDR1 is SGHTA, CDR2 FQGTGA, per germline. The CDR3 has 16 residues.

As for this clone: A much larger clone sits a single nucleotide away, making a read error possible. The rearrangement links TRBV19 to TRBJ2-1, with a tentative D call TRBD2 (6 bases). CDR3 size: 15 residues. Looked up from germline, CDR1 is LNHDA and CDR2 is SQIVND (reference sequence). In DNA, the CDR3 is TGTACCAGTAGTATTTCACGGGGGTGGTACAATGAGCAGTTCTTC. It translates to CTSSISRGWYNEQFF.

The chain has TRBV7-6 and TRBJ2-7, with no clear D. V gave up 5 bases and J gave up 0 bases, with 17 bases separating them. CDR3 size: 16 residues. Germline assignment: CDR1 SGHVS and CDR2 FNYEAQ. The CDR3 DNA follows: TGTGCCAGCAGCACCGGACGTGCCCGAAGCTCCTACGAGCAGTACTTC. Amino acid sequence: CASSTGRARSSYEQYF. The full variable domain, its missing parts supplied by reference TRBV7-6 and TRBJ2-7, is GAGVSQSPRYKVTKRGQDVALRCDPISGHVSLYWYRQALGQGPEFLTYFNYEAQQDKSGLPNDRFSAERPEGSISTLTIQRTEQRDSAMYRCASSTGRARSSYEQYFGPGTRLTVT.

This chain links TRBV6-5 with TRBJ1-2; TRBD1 might be the D (5 bases). Trimming removed 2 bases at V and 2 bases at J, with 9 bases between. There are 14 residues in the CDR3. CDR1 and CDR2 from the germline V gene are MNHEY and SVGAGI. This chain's CDR3 is CASSYHRDNYGYTF. CDR3 bases: TGTGCCAGCAGTTACCACCGGGACAACTATGGCTACACCTTC.

The chain joins TRBV18 to TRBJ2-6; tentative D call: TRBD1 (6 bases). The V and J ends lost 2 bases and 2 bases respectively, with 16 bases between them. The germline V gene encodes CDR1 KGHSH and CDR2 LQKENI. This CDR3 contains 18 residues. CDR3 sequence: CASSPITGSPPGANVLTF. CDR3 bases: TGTGCCAGCTCACCAATAACAGGGAGTCCCCCTGGGGCCAACGTCCTGACTTTC.

The genes are TRBV2 and TRBJ2-1; TRBD2 aligns across 7 bases. V shed 2 bases and J 4 bases; nucleotides not matched to a gene: 5. Germline loops: CDR1 SNHLY, CDR2 FYNNEI. The CDR3 sequence is 15 residues long. CDR3 loop: CASSEKRGAYNEQFF. The CDR3 coding sequence is TGTGCCAGCAGTGAAAAGCGGGGCGCTTACAATGAGCAGTTCTTC.

This clone was seen a handful of times. The V and J genes are TRBV6-4 and TRBJ2-5; D is possibly TRBD1 (6 bases). Trimming removed 5 bases at V and 2 bases at J, with 15 bases between. This CDR3 is built from 15 residues. The germline V gene has CDR1 MRHNA and CDR2 SNTAGT. Written as DNA, the CDR3 is TGTGCCAGCAGTCCCCTCCCCGGACAGCAAGAGACCCAGTACTTC. Translation gives CASSPLPGQQETQYF.

The V call is TRBV5-5, the J call TRBJ2-7; no clear D gene. This CDR3 is built from 15 residues. Between the trimmed V and J ends, which lost 6 bases and 2 bases, there was a span of 18 bases. The V gene's germline CDR1 is SGHKS and CDR2 YYEKEE (reference sequence). The CDR3 here is CASTRIPGKAYEQYF. The CDR3 bases are TGTGCCAGCACCCGCATACCGGGCAAAGCCTACGAGCAGTACTTC.

The chain couples TRBV5-4 to TRBJ2-1; a weak D match, TRBD1 (5 bases). Germline V gene data show CDR1 as SGHNT and CDR2 as YYREEE (reference sequence). This CDR3 has 13 residues. The V end lost 4 bases, the J end lost 6 bases, and 11 bases lay between the germline ends. The CDR3 bases are TGTGCCAGCAGCACGACAGCCGCCAATGAGCAGTTCTTC. The encoded protein is CASSTTAANEQFF.

This sequence joins TRBV27 and TRBJ1-1; D is ambiguous. The V end lost 6 bases, the J end lost 13 bases, and 9 bases lay between the germline ends. The germline V gene encodes CDR1 MNHEY and CDR2 SMNVEV (reference sequence). This CDR3 has 9 residues. The CDR3 DNA is TGTGCCAGCAGCTACTGTGGTTTCTTT. Translating gives CASSYCGFF.

Of note for this clone: Other DNA variants within this sample encode the same CDR3. J is TRBJ2-3 and V is TRBV19, with 10 bases that match TRBD2. This CDR3 has 16 residues. CDR1 and CDR2 from the germline V gene are LNHDA and SQIVND (reference sequence). The V gene end was trimmed by 5 bases and the J gene end by 2 bases; junction bases not matched to a gene: 7. The DNA for the CDR3 is TGTGCCAGTAGTTCTAGGACTAGCGGTAACACAGATACGCAGTATTTT. Its translation is CASSSRTSGNTDTQYF.

V and J are TRBV2 and TRBJ1-1, with 9 bases identical to TRBD1. Looked up from germline, CDR1 is SNHLY and CDR2 is FYNNEI. Unmatched junction bases numbered 5, after V lost 3 bases and J lost 6 bases. This CDR3 has 14 amino acids. The CDR3 reads CASSDRTGASEAFF. In nucleotides, the CDR3 is TGTGCCAGCAGTGATAGGACAGGGGCTTCTGAAGCTTTCTTT. The full variable domain, with the rest looked up from reference TRBV2 and TRBJ1-1, is EPEVTQTPSHQVTQMGQEVILRCVPISNHLYFYWYRQILGQKVEFLVSFYNNEISEKSEIFDDQFSVERPDGSNFTLKIRSTKLEDSAMYFCASSDRTGASEAFFGQGTRLTVV.

The J gene is TRBJ2-2, the V gene TRBV10-1; TRBD2 matches 9 bases. The germline CDR1 and CDR2 sequences are WNHNN and SYGVQD (reference sequence). V was pared by 4 bases and J by 1 base, with 4 bases of the junction left unmatched. The CDR3 has 16 residues. CDR3 in DNA: TGCGCCAGCAGTGGACTAGCGGAGGTGAACACCGGGGAGCTGTTTTTT. It encodes CASSGLAEVNTGELFF.

This chain connects TRBV9 to TRBJ1-1; tentative D call: TRBD1 (6 bases). The V gene's germline CDR1 is SGDLS and CDR2 YYNGEE. Between the trimmed V and J ends, which lost 0 bases and 3 bases, there was a span of 18 bases. There are 17 residues in the CDR3. The CDR3 region is CASSVAKPGGGYTEAFF. The CDR3 bases are TGTGCCAGCAGCGTAGCTAAGCCTGGGGGCGGGTACACTGAAGCTTTCTTT.

This clone has only one observation. This chain uses TRBV7-2 with TRBJ1-1; 7 positions match TRBD1. Germline trimming cut 1 base from V and 4 bases from J; bases unmatched to any gene: 3. The CDR3 totals 14 residues. Looked up from germline, CDR1 is SGHTA and CDR2 is FQGNSA. The CDR3 DNA follows: TGTGCCAGCAGCTTAGATCAGGGGGGCACTGAAGCTTTCTTT. Its translation: CASSLDQGGTEAFF. The full variable domain, in which reference TRBV7-2 and TRBJ1-1 provide the parts outside the CDR3, is GAGVSQSPSNKVTEKGKDVELRCDPISGHTALYWYRQSLGQGLEFLIYFQGNSAPDKSGLPSDRFSAERTGGSVSTLTIQRTQQEDSAVYLCASSLDQGGTEAFFGQGTRLTVV.

The V and J genes are TRBV7-9 and TRBJ1-2, with 11 bases aligning to TRBD1. This CDR3 contains 14 residues. Trimming at V came to 5 bases and at J to 7 bases, leaving 6 bases not matched to a gene. CDR1 is SEHNR and CDR2 is FQNEAQ in the germline V gene (reference sequence). Here the CDR3 DNA reads TGTGCCAGCAGCCCAGGACAGGGGGCTTTTGGCTACACCTTC. Residues: CASSPGQGAFGYTF.

In its sample, this clone was seen once. The chain recombines TRBV4-2 with TRBJ2-3, with no clear D. Trimming shortened V by 0 bases and J by 8 bases, and 18 bases separated the two germline ends. Germline CDR1 is LGHNA and CDR2 is YNFKEQ. CDR3 length equals 16 residues. The CDR3 here is CASSQDFGGYEGTQYF. The CDR3 DNA sequence: TGTGCCAGCAGCCAAGATTTCGGCGGCTACGAAGGTACGCAGTATTTT.

The gene calls are TRBV7-2 and TRBJ2-1; 13 bases are a match to TRBD2. CDR1 is SGHTA, CDR2 FQGNSA, per germline. CDR3 length: 14 amino acids. V was pared by 4 bases and J by 9 bases, with 3 bases of the junction left unmatched. The CDR3 reads CASSSGTSGIEQFF. In DNA, the CDR3 is TGTGCCAGCAGCTCTGGGACTAGCGGGATTGAGCAGTTCTTC. The full variable domain, completed using reference TRBV7-2 and TRBJ2-1, is GAGVSQSPSNKVTEKGKDVELRCDPISGHTALYWYRQSLGQGLEFLIYFQGNSAPDKSGLPSDRFSAERTGGSVSTLTIQRTQQEDSAVYLCASSSGTSGIEQFFGPGTRLTVL.

The rearrangement links TRBV5-4 to TRBJ2-1, with 10 bases aligning to TRBD2. V shed 4 bases and J 10 bases; nucleotides not matched to a gene: 11. The germline V gene has CDR1 SGHNT and CDR2 YYREEE (reference sequence). The CDR3 length is 15 residues. CDR3 region: CASSRTSGNHREQFF. DNA for the CDR3: TGTGCCAGCAGCAGGACTAGCGGTAACCATCGAGAGCAGTTCTTC.

This clone was counted only a few times. This sample also contains other DNA sequences that code for the same CDR3. This chain uses TRBV27 with TRBJ2-3; D might be TRBD1 or TRBD2, each matching 5 bases. The CDR3 sequence is 13 residues long. Germline CDR1 is MNHEY and CDR2 is SMNVEV (reference sequence). Trimming took 5 bases from V and 6 from J, leaving 12 bases between them. The DNA for the CDR3 is TGTGCCAGCAGTCCTCTTGAGGGGGATACGCAGTATTTT. This gives the protein CASSPLEGDTQYF.

The CDR3 here is CAWSDWTGGRGELFF. In DNA form, the CDR3 reads TGTGCCTGGAGTGATTGGACAGGGGGACGCGGGGAGCTGTTTTTT. The chain employs TRBV30 and TRBJ2-2, with 10 bases matching TRBD1. CDR1 and CDR2 from the germline V gene are GTSNPN and SVGIG (reference sequence). The CDR3 totals 15 residues. V trimming: 1 base; J trimming: 7 bases; junction bases outside the gene matches: 6.